This T cell receptor beta chain was identified during a study of blood T cells in healthy people across ages. The use of a sample-barcoded 5' primer and a J-beta primer mix characterized a second PCR of roughly 7 to 11 cycles. TCRdb analysed the 5' RACE reads with MiXCR anew, one entry per CDR3 protein. The sample carries hundreds of thousands of distinct CDR3 sequences, 46% recorded once. Whole-study findings and limits: Strong correlation was found linking TCR beta diversity to naive T cell percentage.

About this clonotype itself: Antigen specificity is unknown.

Caucasian individuals from Russia who were healthy and aged roughly 6 to 90 acted as donors. Drawing of peripheral blood yielded 8.5 to 10 milliliters from each donor. CDR1 SGHTA and CDR2 FQGNSA come from the germline V gene. The CDR3 covers 14 residues. Trimming removed 2 bases from V and 7 bases from J; junction bases left unmatched: 5. This receptor was obtained from a man of 80 years or more in good health. The sequenced sample consisted of blood. The chain is built from TRBV7-2 and TRBJ2-4; 7 bases line up with TRBD1. The DNA of the CDR3 is TGTGCCAGCAGCTTACTCGCGGACAGGAACATTCAGTACTTC. It yields the protein CASSLLADRNIQYF.